These 28 T cell receptor beta chains were all obtained from the same sample, sequenced in a study of blood T cells in healthy people across ages. For the second PCR, which ran for about 6 to 12 cycles, a sample-barcoded 5' primer and a J-beta primer mix were used. TCRdb independently ran MiXCR on the 5' RACE reads; one entry per CDR3 protein. Altogether around 1,500,000 distinct CDR3 sequences are present, under 30% being singletons, with the ten largest covering roughly 8%. Sample: blood. These receptors all come from a woman in her twenties or thirties in good health.

The V gene is TRBV20-1, the J gene TRBJ2-7; 7 bases fit TRBD2. From germline, CDR1 is DFQATT and CDR2 SNEGSKA (reference sequence). V lost 0 bases to trimming and J lost 0 bases; unmatched junction nucleotides: 11. This CDR3 contains 17 residues. The CDR3 DNA is TGCAGTGCTAGAGATCGGGTGGGGGGGGAGACCTCCTACGAGCAGTACTTC. Protein product: CSARDRVGGETSYEQYF.

The chain links TRBV7-2 to TRBJ2-1, with 12 bases that match TRBD2. Germline V gene data show CDR1 as SGHTA and CDR2 as FQGNSA. V shed 3 bases and J 7 bases; nucleotides not matched to a gene: 7. CDR3 length: 16 amino acids. The CDR3 loop reads CASSFSSGRAENEQFF. The CDR3 DNA sequence: TGTGCCAGCAGCTTCTCTAGCGGGAGGGCCGAAAATGAGCAGTTCTTC.

This clonotype appeared a single time. The junction does not match germline at one end; this may be a read error. The gene calls are TRBV4-2 and TRBJ1-1; 10 bases align to TRBD1. Germline V CDR1 and CDR2: LGHNA, YNFKEQ. The CDR3 covers 15 residues. CDR3 nucleotide sequence: TGTGCCAGCAGTCACTTGGACAGGGGGGACACTGGAGCTTTCTTT. Its translation is CASSHLDRGDTGAFF.

The chain combines TRBV14 with TRBJ2-5; D unresolved. The CDR3 spans 15 residues. Germline CDR1 and CDR2: SGHDN and FVKESK. The V and J ends lost 2 bases and 1 base respectively, with 11 bases between them. CDR3 protein: CASSQWVLSQETQYF. DNA for the CDR3: TGTGCCAGCAGCCAATGGGTCCTCAGCCAAGAGACCCAGTACTTC.

This clonotype was observed a few times. The chain uses TRBV5-1 and TRBJ2-5; D is possibly TRBD2 (6 bases). Trimming cost V 0 bases and J 1 base, with 13 bases left between them. Germline assignment: CDR1 SGHRS and CDR2 YFSETQ. This CDR3 has 16 residues. CDR3 region: CASSLDAAGSQETQYF. The CDR3 coding sequence is TGCGCCAGCAGCTTGGACGCGGCGGGAAGCCAAGAGACCCAGTACTTC.

The rearrangement uses TRBV20-1 and TRBJ2-5; D is unresolved. V lost 2 bases and J lost 9, with 10 bases in between. Germline-derived CDR1 and CDR2 are DFQATT and SNEGSKA (reference sequence). This CDR3 has 11 residues. CDR3 nucleotide sequence: TGCAGTGCTAGACTGGGTACCGCCCAGTACTTC. Amino acids: CSARLGTAQYF.

V gene TRBV7-8 combines with J gene TRBJ2-3; the D gene is possibly TRBD2 (6 bases). The CDR3 is made up of 15 amino acids. CDR1 is SGHVS and CDR2 is FQNEAQ in the germline V gene. V was trimmed by 7 bases and J by 5 bases, leaving 19 bases between them. The CDR3 loop is CASTSWRDFEDTQYF. CDR3 DNA sequence: TGTGCCAGCACCAGCTGGCGGGACTTCGAAGATACGCAGTATTTT.

This clonotype was counted only a few times. The genes are TRBV21-1 and TRBJ1-1; no check of the table's D call, TRBD1, against the DNA was made. TRBV21-1 is classified as a pseudogene. The CDR3 has 14 amino acids. This CDR3 reads CASSTRTANTEAFF. CDR3 coding DNA: TGTGCCAGCAGCACCCGGACGGCGAACACTGAAGCTTTCTTT.

The genes are TRBV20-1 and TRBJ1-2; no reliable D call. Germline-derived CDR1 and CDR2 are DFQATT and SNEGSKA (reference sequence). The CDR3 runs 14 residues. Trimming pared 1 base from V and 8 bases from J, leaving 17 bases between. The CDR3 nucleotides are TGCAGTGCTAGAGGACCGCTTCAGGAGAAAGGCTACACCTTC. The encoded protein is CSARGPLQEKGYTF.

This clonotype has just a few counts. This rearrangement joins TRBV29-1 to TRBJ2-1; TRBD1 agrees at 8 bases. This CDR3 spans 14 amino acids. Trimming cost V 7 bases and J 2 bases; bases outside gene matches: 7. CDR1 and CDR2 (germline): SQVTM, ANQGSEA. CDR3 region: CSDADRGTYNEQFF. Here the CDR3 DNA reads TGCAGCGACGCAGACAGGGGAACCTACAATGAGCAGTTCTTC.

J is TRBJ1-1 and V is TRBV7-9; D call uncertain. This CDR3 has 14 amino acids. Germline values: CDR1 SEHNR, CDR2 FQNEAQ (reference sequence). V dropped 0 bases and J dropped 3 bases, with 8 bases sitting between them. This CDR3 is CASSLAGTDTEAFF. The CDR3 coding sequence is TGTGCCAGCAGCTTAGCGGGAACGGACACTGAAGCTTTCTTT.

This clonotype was seen a few times. The J gene is TRBJ2-1, the V gene TRBV6-5, with D possibly TRBD2 on 5 matching bases. With 8 bases removed from V and 0 bases from J, the gap between germline ends came to 11 bases. The CDR3 covers 14 residues. CDR1 is MNHEY and CDR2 is SVGAGI in the germline V gene. CDR3 coding DNA: TGTGCCAGCCAGGACTTTCCCTCCTACAATGAGCAGTTCTTC. It yields the protein CASQDFPSYNEQFF.

The rearrangement uses TRBV6-5 and TRBJ1-6, with 10 positions matching TRBD1. The CDR3 runs 16 residues. From germline, CDR1 is MNHEY and CDR2 SVGAGI. V shed 6 bases and J 7 bases; nucleotides not matched to a gene: 9. CDR3 region: CASRVPGQGRNSPLHF. The DNA for the CDR3 is TGTGCCAGCAGGGTCCCGGGACAGGGGCGCAATTCACCCCTCCACTTT.

This clonotype was detected a few times. As DNA, the CDR3 is TGTGCCAGCAGCTCCCGGACTAGTCTAAGCGTGTGGACCGGGGAGCTGTTTTTT. It codes for CASSSRTSLSVWTGELFF. This chain connects TRBV5-5 to TRBJ2-2; the match to TRBD2 covers 7 bases. Germline values: CDR1 SGHKS, CDR2 YYEKEE (reference sequence). CDR3 length: 18 amino acids. With 3 bases clipped from V and 5 bases from J, the junction kept 16 bases outside the gene matches.

In its sample, this clonotype was seen many times. The V and J genes are TRBV5-1 and TRBJ1-1; tentative D call: TRBD1 (6 bases). Looked up from germline, CDR1 is SGHRS and CDR2 is YFSETQ. V shed 0 bases and J shed 0 bases, with 12 bases lying between them. The CDR3 loop spans 16 amino acids. The CDR3 DNA reads TGCGCCAGCAGCTTGGGGGGGGGCTTATTGAACACTGAAGCTTTCTTT. It encodes CASSLGGGLLNTEAFF.

The J gene is TRBJ2-3, the V gene TRBV15; 7 bases are shared with TRBD1. V dropped 0 bases and J dropped 3; count of bases not matched to a gene: 12. CDR3 length equals 18 residues. The germline CDR1 and CDR2 sequences are LNHNV and YYDKDF (reference sequence). CDR3 loop: CATSRERQGNWETDTQYF. CDR3 sequence (DNA): TGTGCCACCAGCAGAGAGAGACAGGGCAATTGGGAAACAGATACGCAGTATTTT.

This clonotype came up a few times. This chain links TRBV7-2 with TRBJ1-4; no clear D. There are 15 residues in the CDR3. Trimming pared 2 bases from V and 3 bases from J, leaving 10 bases between. Germline V gene data show CDR1 as SGHTA and CDR2 as FQGNSA. DNA of the CDR3: TGTGCCAGCAGCTTAATGGACCGCTCTAATGAAAAACTGTTTTTT. Protein: CASSLMDRSNEKLFF.

The sample holds a few counts of this clonotype. This chain joins TRBV29-1 and TRBJ1-2, with 8 positions matching TRBD1. With V trimmed by 7 bases and J by 9 bases, 10 bases remained unmatched. Germline V gene data show CDR1 as SQVTM and CDR2 as ANQGSEA. CDR3 length: 12 amino acids. CDR3 DNA sequence: TGCAGCGGGGAGGGACAGGACGGGCGCTACACCTTC. Residues: CSGEGQDGRYTF.

CDR3 residues: CASSQGTGATDTQYF. CDR3 in DNA: TGTGCCAGCAGCCAAGGGACAGGGGCGACAGATACGCAGTATTTT. V usage is TRBV4-2 and J usage is TRBJ2-3, with 9 bases aligning to TRBD1. V was pared by 1 base and J by 3 bases, with 2 bases of the junction left unmatched. From germline, CDR1 is LGHNA and CDR2 YNFKEQ. CDR3 length equals 15 residues.

Comment on this clonotype: A much bigger clone sits one base away, suggesting this may be a read error. V usage is TRBV10-3 and J usage is TRBJ2-3, with 11 nucleotides matching TRBD1. Trimming removed 2 bases from V and 8 bases from J; junction bases left unmatched: 3. The CDR3 is made up of 14 amino acids. The germline CDR1 and CDR2 sequences are ENHRY and SYGVKD. This CDR3 is CAISEGQGAGTQYF. The DNA of the CDR3 is TGTGCCATCAGTGAGGGACAGGGGGCAGGTACGCAGTATTTT.

The rearrangement uses TRBV29-1 and TRBJ2-3, with D unclear. V was shortened by 5 bases and J by 4 bases, with 4 bases between the two germline ends. Germline CDR1 SQVTM, CDR2 ANQGSEA. The CDR3 runs 10 residues. The chain's CDR3 is CSVLSDTQYF. The CDR3 nucleotides read TGCAGCGTTCTGTCAGATACGCAGTATTTT.

This clonotype has a handful of counts. This chain joins TRBV5-1 and TRBJ1-2; D is perhaps TRBD1 (6 bases). The ends were cut back, 4 bases at V and 8 bases at J, with 18 bases in the middle. Germline assignment: CDR1 SGHRS and CDR2 YFSETQ. The CDR3 contains 14 residues. For the CDR3, the DNA is TGCGCCAGCAGCAGGGACACTTCGGGAGGAGGCTACACCTTC. It is translated as CASSRDTSGGGYTF.

This chain links TRBV21-1 with TRBJ2-7; the DNA was not used to check the table's D call, TRBD1. TRBV21-1 is a pseudogene. The CDR3 consists of 15 residues. The CDR3 DNA is TGTGCCAGCAGCACGAGGGACAGAGCCTCCTACGAGCAGTACGTC. This encodes CASSTRDRASYEQYV.

The genes are TRBV6-5 and TRBJ2-1; 8 bases line up with TRBD1. The end of the DNA aligns better with TRBJ2-7, so the J call may be wrong. From germline, CDR1 is MNHEY and CDR2 SVGAGI. The CDR3 runs 15 residues. CDR3 coding DNA: TGTGCCAGCAGGAGACAGGGGCGGTTATACAATGAGCAGTACTTC. This encodes CASRRQGRLYNEQYF.

The V gene is TRBV9, the J gene TRBJ2-7; D possibly matches TRBD1 or TRBD2 (5 bases each). The CDR3 loop spans 16 amino acids. V was shortened by 4 bases and J by 1 base, with 18 bases between the two germline ends. Germline CDR1 and CDR2: SGDLS and YYNGEE. Written as DNA, the CDR3 is TGTGCCAGCAGCCCCCACCGGGGCAGGAATTCCTACGAGCAGTACTTC. Its protein is CASSPHRGRNSYEQYF.

The chain has TRBV20-1 and TRBJ2-3; tentative D call: TRBD1 (5 bases). Germline assignment: CDR1 DFQATT and CDR2 SNEGSKA (reference sequence). V was cut by 0 bases and J by 1 base, with 17 bases left in between. The CDR3 sequence is 17 residues long. The CDR3: CSARDRGVRRGTDTQYF. DNA for the CDR3: TGCAGTGCTAGAGATCGAGGTGTGCGCAGGGGCACAGATACGCAGTATTTT.

J is TRBJ2-7 and V is TRBV5-1, with D tentatively TRBD1 (6 bases). Germline V gene lookup returns CDR1 SGHRS and CDR2 YFSETQ. CDR3 length equals 15 residues. V dropped 0 bases and J dropped 0 bases, with 10 bases sitting between them. CDR3 in DNA: TGCGCCAGCAGCTTGGGGACAGTCCTCTCCTACGAGCAGTACTTC. This sequence encodes CASSLGTVLSYEQYF.

This clonotype has only a few counts. The CDR3 DNA follows: TGCGCCAGCAGCCAAAATCCCACGGAAAACTATGGCTACACCTTC. Translating it yields CASSQNPTENYGYTF. This rearrangement joins TRBV4-1 to TRBJ1-2; D is uncertain. Per the germline V gene, CDR1 is MGHRA and CDR2 is YSYEKL. The CDR3 totals 15 residues. Trimming removed 2 bases at V and 2 bases at J, with 12 bases between.